This T cell receptor (beta chain) originates from a study of post-analysis software for immune sequencing data. In the case of this clonotype: Its specificity is not known.

The CDR3 sequence is 13 residues long. The germline gives CDR1 SGHRS, CDR2 YFSETQ. V shed 0 bases and J 9 bases; nucleotides not matched to a gene: 3. Unique molecular identifiers were carried by the TCR beta cDNA libraries. TCRdb processed the PCR reads anew with MiXCR; each CDR3 protein has one entry. The table lists approximately 770,000 distinct CDR3 sequences, just over 45% of them singletons. Study-level results: TRBV5-6, TRBV5-1 and TRBV20-1 belonged to a set of five TRBV segments that were more frequent in patients than controls.

The receptor was derived from a girl aged 10 to 17 with multiple sclerosis. Sequences were obtained from blood. The rearrangement uses TRBV5-1 and TRBJ1-5, with TRBD1 identical over 7 bases. CDR3 loop: CASSLDRTGPQHF. The CDR3 region has the DNA TGCGCCAGCAGCTTGGACAGGACAGGGCCCCAGCATTTT.